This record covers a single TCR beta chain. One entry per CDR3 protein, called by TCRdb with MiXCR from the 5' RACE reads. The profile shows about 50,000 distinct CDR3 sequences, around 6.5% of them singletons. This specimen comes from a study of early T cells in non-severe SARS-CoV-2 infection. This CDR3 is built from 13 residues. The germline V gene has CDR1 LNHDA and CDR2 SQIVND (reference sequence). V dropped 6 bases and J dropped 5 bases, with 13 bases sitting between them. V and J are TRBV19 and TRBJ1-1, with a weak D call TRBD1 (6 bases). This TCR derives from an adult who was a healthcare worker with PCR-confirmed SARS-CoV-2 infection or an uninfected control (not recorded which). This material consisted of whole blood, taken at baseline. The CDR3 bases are TGTGCCAGTAGGGCCGGGGGGCTTACTGAAGCTTTCTTT. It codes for CASRAGGLTEAFF.